Each of the 11 T cell receptor beta chains below was sequenced from the same sample in a study of T cell responses to AZD1222 COVID-19 vaccine. Generated by immunoSEQ multiplex PCR, the TCRdb table keeps only in-frame clones and is missing some. The sample has some 91,000 clones; approximately 94% are singletons. Specimen: peripheral blood, collected on day 0 of AZD1222 vaccination. The receptors come from an adult in good health.

The genes are TRBV5-6 and TRBJ2-7; D is uncertain. The V gene lost 0 bases and the J gene lost 6 bases, with 16 bases spanning the gap. Germline V gene data show CDR1 as SGHDT and CDR2 as YYEEEE. The CDR3 covers 15 residues. CDR3 residues: CASSLGYIGRSEQYF. The CDR3 region has the DNA TGTGCCAGCAGCTTGGGGTACATTGGTAGAAGCGAGCAGTACTTC.

This chain connects TRBV12-5 to TRBJ1-6; TRBD1 is a possible D gene (5 bases). The CDR3 runs to 14 residues. Germline V lookup: CDR1 LGHNT, CDR2 FRNRAP. Trimming removed 7 bases at V and 9 bases at J, with 16 bases between. The CDR3 nucleotides are TGTGCTAGTGCCGCCGAGGGGTGGGCTTCACCCCTCCACTTT. It translates to CASAAEGWASPLHF.

The J gene is TRBJ1-3, the V gene TRBV11-3, with TRBD1 matching 9 bases. Trimming took 3 bases from V and 2 from J; bases not matched to a gene: 2. The CDR3 is made up of 15 amino acids. Germline V gives CDR1 SGHNT, CDR2 YENEEA. The CDR3 loop reads CASSLGTGTGNTIYF. In DNA, the CDR3 is TGTGCCAGCAGCTTGGGGACAGGGACTGGAAACACCATATATTTT.

The chain joins TRBV28 to TRBJ2-5, with D uncertain. The CDR3 extends over 13 amino acids. V shed 8 bases and J shed 2 bases, with 12 bases lying between them. The germline V gene encodes CDR1 MDHEN and CDR2 SYDVKM. This CDR3 reads CASRRANQETQYF. For the CDR3, the DNA is TGTGCCAGCCGTAGGGCGAATCAAGAGACCCAGTACTTC.

J is TRBJ2-2 and V is TRBV4-3; TRBD2 agrees at 9 bases. With 4 bases clipped from V and 4 bases from J, the junction kept 4 bases outside the gene matches. CDR3 length: 15 amino acids. From germline, CDR1 is LGHNA and CDR2 YSLEER. The CDR3 region is CASSRGLASTGELFF. CDR3 bases: TGCGCCAGCAGCCGCGGACTAGCGAGCACCGGGGAGCTGTTTTTT.

The chain has TRBV19 and TRBJ1-5; a weak D match, TRBD1 (5 bases). The CDR3 sequence is 14 residues long. CDR1 and CDR2 from the germline V gene are LNHDA and SQIVND (reference sequence). Trimming stripped 7 bases from V and 6 bases from J, with 16 bases between. The CDR3 nucleotides are TGTGCCAGTACCATAAGGGGCATGGGTCAGCCCCAGCATTTT. This gives the protein CASTIRGMGQPQHF.

The V gene is TRBV7-9, the J gene TRBJ2-1; D not certain. V was cut by 0 bases and J by 8 bases, with 8 bases left in between. Germline V CDR1 and CDR2: SEHNR, FQNEAQ (reference sequence). The CDR3 contains 13 residues. As DNA, the CDR3 is TGTGCCAGCAGCTTAGCCCCTCAGCATGAGCAGTTCTTC. Translation gives CASSLAPQHEQFF.

This sequence joins TRBV6-5 and TRBJ2-7, with TRBD1 identical over 8 bases. From germline, CDR1 is MNHEY and CDR2 SVGAGI. V lost 4 bases to trimming and J lost 3 bases; unmatched junction nucleotides: 2. The CDR3 spans 13 residues. This CDR3 reads CASSWGQDYEQYF. CDR3 in DNA: TGTGCCAGCAGTTGGGGACAGGACTACGAGCAGTACTTC.

The chain has TRBV7-8 and TRBJ1-5; D remains ambiguous. Trimming stripped 2 bases from V and 4 bases from J, with 15 bases between. The CDR3 consists of 16 residues. Germline V gene sequence: CDR1 SGHVS, CDR2 FQNEAQ. CDR3 bases: TGTGCCAGCAGCTTATGGGGTCAGTCGACAAATCAGCCCCAGCATTTT. Translation: CASSLWGQSTNQPQHF.

The rearrangement joins TRBV20-1 to TRBJ1-4, with a tentative D call TRBD1 (5 bases). Trimming left V 3 bases short and J 11 bases short, with 16 bases between. Germline V gene lookup returns CDR1 DFQATT and CDR2 SNEGSKA (reference sequence). The CDR3 sequence is 13 residues long. The chain's CDR3 is CSASKTEIGKLFF. The CDR3 coding sequence is TGCAGTGCTAGTAAGACAGAAATAGGGAAACTGTTTTTT.

V is TRBV25-1 and J is TRBJ1-1; D is perhaps TRBD1 (6 bases). The CDR3 is 12 residues long. Germline CDR1 and CDR2: MGHDK and SYGVNS. V gave up 7 bases and J gave up 3 bases, with 9 bases separating them. The CDR3 here is CASNQGYTEAFF. The CDR3 DNA sequence: TGTGCCAGCAACCAGGGGTACACTGAAGCTTTCTTT.